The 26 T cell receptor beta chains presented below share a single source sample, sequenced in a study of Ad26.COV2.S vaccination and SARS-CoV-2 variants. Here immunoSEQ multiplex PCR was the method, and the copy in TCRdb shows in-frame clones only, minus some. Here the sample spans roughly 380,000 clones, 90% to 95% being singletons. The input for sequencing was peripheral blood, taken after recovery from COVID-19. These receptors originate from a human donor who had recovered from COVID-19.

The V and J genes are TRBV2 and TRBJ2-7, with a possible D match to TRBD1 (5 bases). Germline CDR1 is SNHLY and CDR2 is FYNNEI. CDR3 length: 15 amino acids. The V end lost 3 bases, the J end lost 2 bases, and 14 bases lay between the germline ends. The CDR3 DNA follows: TGTGCCAGCAGTGATCTTAGGGGCACCCCCTACGAGCAGTACTTC. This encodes CASSDLRGTPYEQYF.

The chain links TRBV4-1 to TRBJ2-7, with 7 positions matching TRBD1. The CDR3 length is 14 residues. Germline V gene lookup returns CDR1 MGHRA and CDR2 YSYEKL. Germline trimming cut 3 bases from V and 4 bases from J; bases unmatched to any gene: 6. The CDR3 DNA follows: TGCGCCAGCAGCCACCAGGGGGTGGGGTACGAGCAGTACTTC. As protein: CASSHQGVGYEQYF.

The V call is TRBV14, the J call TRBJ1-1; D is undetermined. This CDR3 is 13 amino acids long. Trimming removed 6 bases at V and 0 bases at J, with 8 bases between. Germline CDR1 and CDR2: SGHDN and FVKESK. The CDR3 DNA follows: TGTGCCAGCAGTCAGACTATGAACACTGAAGCTTTCTTT. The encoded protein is CASSQTMNTEAFF.

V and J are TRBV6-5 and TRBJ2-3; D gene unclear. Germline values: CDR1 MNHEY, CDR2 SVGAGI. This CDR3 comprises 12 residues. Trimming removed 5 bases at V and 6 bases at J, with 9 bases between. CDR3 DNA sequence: TGTGCCAGCAGTCCCGTCCGGGATACGCAGTATTTT. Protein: CASSPVRDTQYF.

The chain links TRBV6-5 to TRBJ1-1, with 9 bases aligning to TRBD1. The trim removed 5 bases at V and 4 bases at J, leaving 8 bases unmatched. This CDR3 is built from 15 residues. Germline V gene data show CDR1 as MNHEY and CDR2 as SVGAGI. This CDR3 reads CASSKQGARGTEAFF. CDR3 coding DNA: TGTGCCAGCAGTAAACAGGGGGCGCGGGGCACTGAAGCTTTCTTT.

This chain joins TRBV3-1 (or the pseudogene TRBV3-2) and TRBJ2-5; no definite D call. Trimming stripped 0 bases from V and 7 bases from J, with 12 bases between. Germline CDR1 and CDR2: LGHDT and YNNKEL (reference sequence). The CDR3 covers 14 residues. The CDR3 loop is CASSQENWLGTQYF. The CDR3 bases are TGTGCCAGCAGCCAAGAAAACTGGTTGGGGACCCAGTACTTC.

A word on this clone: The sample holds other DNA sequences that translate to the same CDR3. The CDR3 DNA reads as TGCAGCGTTGAAGAAACAAACTATGGCTACACCTTC. This sequence encodes CSVEETNYGYTF. The gene calls are TRBV29-1 and TRBJ1-2; D not certain. The germline V gene has CDR1 SQVTM and CDR2 ANQGSEA. V was clipped by 0 bases and J by 2 bases, with 4 bases between them. The CDR3 is 12 residues long.

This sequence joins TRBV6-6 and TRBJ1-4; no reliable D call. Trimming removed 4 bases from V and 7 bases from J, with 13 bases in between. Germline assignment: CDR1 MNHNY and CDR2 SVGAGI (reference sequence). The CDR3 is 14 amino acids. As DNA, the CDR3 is TGTGCCAGCAGTTCCCCGGAGCGCGGTGAAAAACTGTTTTTT. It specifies CASSSPERGEKLFF.

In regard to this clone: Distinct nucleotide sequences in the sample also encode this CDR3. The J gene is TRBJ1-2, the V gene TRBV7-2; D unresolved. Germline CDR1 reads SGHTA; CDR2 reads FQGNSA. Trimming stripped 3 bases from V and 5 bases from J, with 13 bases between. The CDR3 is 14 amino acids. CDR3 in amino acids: CASSLTGRRYGYTF. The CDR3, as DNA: TGTGCCAGCAGCTTGACGGGGAGAAGGTATGGCTACACCTTC.

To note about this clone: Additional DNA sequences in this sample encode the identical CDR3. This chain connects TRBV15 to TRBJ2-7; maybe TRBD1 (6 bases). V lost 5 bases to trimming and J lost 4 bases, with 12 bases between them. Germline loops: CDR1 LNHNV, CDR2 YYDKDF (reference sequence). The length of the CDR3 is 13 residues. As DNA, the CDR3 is TGTGCCACCAGCGGTCGGACAGTGTACGAGCAGTACTTC. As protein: CATSGRTVYEQYF.

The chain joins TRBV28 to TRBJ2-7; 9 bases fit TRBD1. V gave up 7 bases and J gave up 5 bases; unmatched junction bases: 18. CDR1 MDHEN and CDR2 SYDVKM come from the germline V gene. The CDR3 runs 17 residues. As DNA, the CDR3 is TGTGCCAGCACCACTACAGGTTTAGGGACAGGGTATGACGAGCAGTACTTC. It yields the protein CASTTTGLGTGYDEQYF. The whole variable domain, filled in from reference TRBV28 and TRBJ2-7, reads DVKVTQSSRYLVKRTGEKVFLECVQDMDHENMFWYRQDPGLGLRLIYFSYDVKMKEKGDIPEGYSVSREKKERFSLILESASTNQTSMYLCASTTTGLGTGYDEQYFGPGTRLTVT.

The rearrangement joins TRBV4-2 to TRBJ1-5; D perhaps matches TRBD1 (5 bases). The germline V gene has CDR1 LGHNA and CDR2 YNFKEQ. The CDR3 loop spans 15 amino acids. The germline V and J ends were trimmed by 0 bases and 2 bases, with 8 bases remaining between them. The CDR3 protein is CASSQEQGRNQPQHF. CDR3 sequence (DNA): TGTGCCAGCAGCCAAGAGCAGGGACGCAATCAGCCCCAGCATTTT.

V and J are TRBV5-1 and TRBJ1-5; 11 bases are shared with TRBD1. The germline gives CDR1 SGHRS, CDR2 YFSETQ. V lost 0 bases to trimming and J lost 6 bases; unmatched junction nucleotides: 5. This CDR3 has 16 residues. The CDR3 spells CASSLAGTGGGQPQHF. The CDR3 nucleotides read TGCGCCAGCAGCTTGGCCGGGACAGGGGGTGGTCAGCCCCAGCATTTT.

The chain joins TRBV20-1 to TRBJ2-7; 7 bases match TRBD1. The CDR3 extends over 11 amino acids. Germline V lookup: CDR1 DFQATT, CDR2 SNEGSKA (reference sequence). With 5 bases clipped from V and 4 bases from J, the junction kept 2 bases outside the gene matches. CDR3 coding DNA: TGCAGTGCTGGGACAGTTTACGAGCAGTACTTC. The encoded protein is CSAGTVYEQYF.

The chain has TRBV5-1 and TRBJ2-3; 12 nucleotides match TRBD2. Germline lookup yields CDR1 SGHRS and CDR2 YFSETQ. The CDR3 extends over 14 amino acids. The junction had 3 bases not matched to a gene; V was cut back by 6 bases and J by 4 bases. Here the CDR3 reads CASTSGGAADTQYF. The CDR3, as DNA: TGCGCCAGCACTAGCGGGGGGGCCGCAGATACGCAGTATTTT.

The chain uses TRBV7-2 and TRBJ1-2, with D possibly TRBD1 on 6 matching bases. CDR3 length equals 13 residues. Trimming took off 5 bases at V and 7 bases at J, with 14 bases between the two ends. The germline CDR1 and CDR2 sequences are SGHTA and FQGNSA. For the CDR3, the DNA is TGTGCCAGCAGCCCACAGGGCCTCGGTGGCTACACCTTC. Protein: CASSPQGLGGYTF.

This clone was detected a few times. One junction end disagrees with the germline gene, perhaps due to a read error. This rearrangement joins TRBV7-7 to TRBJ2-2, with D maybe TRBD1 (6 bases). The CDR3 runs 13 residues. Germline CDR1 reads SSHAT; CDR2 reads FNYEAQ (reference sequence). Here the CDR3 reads CASSSTGTGELFF. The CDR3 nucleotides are TGTGCTAGCAGCTCTACAGGGACCGGGGAGCTGTTTTTT.

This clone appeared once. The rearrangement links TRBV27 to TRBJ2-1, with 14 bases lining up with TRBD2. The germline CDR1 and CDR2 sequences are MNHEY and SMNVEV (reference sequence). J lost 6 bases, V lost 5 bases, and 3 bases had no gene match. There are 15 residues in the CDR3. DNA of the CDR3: TGTGCCAGCAGTCCGGGGACTAGCGGGGGCAATGAGCAGTTCTTC. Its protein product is CASSPGTSGGNEQFF.

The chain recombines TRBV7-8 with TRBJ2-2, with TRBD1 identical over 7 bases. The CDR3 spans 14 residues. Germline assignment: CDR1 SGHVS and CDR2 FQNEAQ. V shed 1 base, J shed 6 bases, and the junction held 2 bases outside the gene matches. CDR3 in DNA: TGTGCCAGCAGCTTAGTCCAGGGGGCCGGGGAGCTGTTTTTT. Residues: CASSLVQGAGELFF.

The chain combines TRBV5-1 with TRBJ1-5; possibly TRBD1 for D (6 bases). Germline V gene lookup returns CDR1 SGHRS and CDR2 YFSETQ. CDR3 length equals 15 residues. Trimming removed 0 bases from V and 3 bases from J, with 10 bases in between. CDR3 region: CASSLGGQINQPQHF. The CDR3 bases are TGCGCCAGCAGCTTGGGCGGACAGATCAATCAGCCCCAGCATTTT.

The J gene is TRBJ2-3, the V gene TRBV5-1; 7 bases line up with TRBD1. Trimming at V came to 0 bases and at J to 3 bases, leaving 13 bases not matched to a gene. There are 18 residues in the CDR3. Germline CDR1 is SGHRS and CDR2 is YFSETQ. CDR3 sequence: CASSLVWGSQGETDTQYF. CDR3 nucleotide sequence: TGCGCCAGCAGCTTGGTATGGGGTTCTCAGGGGGAGACAGATACGCAGTATTTT.

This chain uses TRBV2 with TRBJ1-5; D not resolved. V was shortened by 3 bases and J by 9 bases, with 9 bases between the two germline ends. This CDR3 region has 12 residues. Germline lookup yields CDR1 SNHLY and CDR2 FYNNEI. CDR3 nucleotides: TGTGCCAGCAGTGACGAGGGAGGGCCCCAGCATTTT. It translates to CASSDEGGPQHF.

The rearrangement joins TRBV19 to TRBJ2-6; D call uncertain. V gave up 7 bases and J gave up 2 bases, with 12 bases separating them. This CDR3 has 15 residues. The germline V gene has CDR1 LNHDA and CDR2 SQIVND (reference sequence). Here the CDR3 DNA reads TGTGCCAGTAAAGATTGGGGTACTGGGGCCAACGTCCTGACTTTC. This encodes CASKDWGTGANVLTF.

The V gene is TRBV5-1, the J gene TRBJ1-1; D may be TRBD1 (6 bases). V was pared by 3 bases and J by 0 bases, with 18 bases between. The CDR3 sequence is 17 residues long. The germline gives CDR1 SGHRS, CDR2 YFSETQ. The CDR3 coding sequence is TGCGCCAGCAGCTGGGGGGCAGGCTCCATATTGAACACTGAAGCTTTCTTT. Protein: CASSWGAGSILNTEAFF.

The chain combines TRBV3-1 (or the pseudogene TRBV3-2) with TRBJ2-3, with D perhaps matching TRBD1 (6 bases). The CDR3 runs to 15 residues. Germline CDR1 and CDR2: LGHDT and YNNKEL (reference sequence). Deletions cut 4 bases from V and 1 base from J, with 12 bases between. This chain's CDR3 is CASSLRAGGTDTQYF. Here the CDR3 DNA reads TGTGCCAGCAGCCTACGGGCAGGGGGCACAGATACGCAGTATTTT.

CDR3 in amino acids: CASTGQGANGYTF. For the CDR3, the DNA is TGCGCCAGCACTGGACAGGGGGCGAACGGCTACACCTTC. This chain joins TRBV5-1 and TRBJ1-2, with 11 positions matching TRBD1. After removal of 6 bases from V and 8 bases from J, the junction contained 6 bases not matched to a gene. Germline V gene lookup returns CDR1 SGHRS and CDR2 YFSETQ. The CDR3 totals 13 residues.